Presented here are 9 T cell receptor beta chains from one specimen sequenced in a study of blood T cell repertoires in COVID-19. Profiling relied on immunoSEQ multiplex PCR, and the TCRdb table lists in-frame clones only, not all of them. Of 100,000 or so clones in the sample, approximately 75% were seen once. Input material: peripheral blood. These TCRs come from a human donor in a cohort sampled during active COVID-19.

This chain uses TRBV5-1 with TRBJ2-5, with D maybe TRBD2 (6 bases). In germline, CDR1 is SGHRS, CDR2 YFSETQ. This CDR3 has 18 amino acids. V lost 1 base and J lost 1, with 20 bases in between. The CDR3 here is CASSLMRVGVGGQETQYF. CDR3 DNA sequence: TGCGCCAGCAGCTTGATGCGGGTTGGTGTCGGGGGCCAAGAGACCCAGTACTTC.

This clone has more than one count but fewer than ten. The rearrangement uses TRBV11-2 and TRBJ1-1; D unresolved. This CDR3 has 13 amino acids. Trimming left V 5 bases short and J 2 bases short, with 9 bases between. The V gene's germline CDR1 is SGHAT and CDR2 FQNNGV. CDR3 region: CASSQTPNTEAFF. In DNA form, the CDR3 reads TGTGCCAGCAGCCAAACTCCAAACACTGAAGCTTTCTTT.

Sample share makes this clone medium-sized. The J gene is TRBJ2-2, the V gene TRBV7-2, with 9 positions matching TRBD2. Trimming took 8 bases from V and 4 from J; bases not matched to a gene: 8. The CDR3 runs 15 residues. Germline V gene sequence: CDR1 SGHTA, CDR2 FQGNSA. CDR3 region: CASGAGGHITGELFF. As DNA, the CDR3 is TGTGCCAGCGGAGCGGGGGGCCATATCACCGGGGAGCTGTTTTTT.

The chain has TRBV5-4 and TRBJ2-5; TRBD2 aligns across 7 bases. CDR3 length: 15 residues. The V segment lost 4 bases and the J segment 2 bases; nucleotides outside the gene matches: 8. Germline lookup yields CDR1 SGHNT and CDR2 YYREEE (reference sequence). Written as DNA, the CDR3 is TGTGCCAGCAGCCCGGGAGGCGGGAGACAAGAGACCCAGTACTTC. It yields the protein CASSPGGGRQETQYF.

V is TRBV6-5 and J is TRBJ1-5, with D perhaps TRBD1 (5 bases). This CDR3 spans 13 amino acids. Trimming cost V 2 bases and J 9 bases, with 11 bases left between them. CDR1 and CDR2 (germline): MNHEY, SVGAGI. CDR3 in DNA: TGTGCCAGCAGTTACGGGCAGGGTCTGCCCCAGCATTTT. Translation: CASSYGQGLPQHF.

Judged by abundance, this clone is medium-sized. The DNA of the CDR3 is TGTGCCAGCGGTCAGGGACAGGGTTATGGCTACACCTTC. Translated, it gives CASGQGQGYGYTF. The J gene is TRBJ1-2, the V gene TRBV7-2; TRBD1 matches at 9 bases. Trimming cost V 8 bases and J 5 bases; bases outside gene matches: 6. Germline V gene lookup returns CDR1 SGHTA and CDR2 FQGNSA. The CDR3 spans 13 residues.

The CDR3 DNA sequence: TGTGCCTGGAGTGCGCCCAATTTCAGGATTACCGGTCAGCCCCAGCATTTT. Translated, it gives CAWSAPNFRITGQPQHF. This chain links TRBV30 with TRBJ1-5; D gene uncertain. From germline, CDR1 is GTSNPN and CDR2 SVGIG (reference sequence). This CDR3 region has 17 residues. Trimming left V 1 base short and J 6 bases short, with 22 bases between. Full variable domain (remainder filled in from reference TRBV30 and TRBJ1-5): SQTIHQWPATLVQPVGSPLSLECTVEGTSNPNLYWYRQAAGRGLQLLFYSVGIGQISSEVPQNLSASRPQDRQFILSSKKLLLSDSGFYLCAWSAPNFRITGQPQHFGDGTRLSIL.

The CDR3, as DNA: TGCGCCAGCAGCTCGGGACTAGCTGGGGGGGAGACCCAGTACTTC. Protein sequence: CASSSGLAGGETQYF. The V gene is TRBV5-1, the J gene TRBJ2-5; 9 bases map to TRBD2. The CDR3 totals 15 residues. From germline, CDR1 is SGHRS and CDR2 YFSETQ. J was trimmed by 5 bases and V by 3 bases; bases with no gene match: 8. Full variable domain (outside the CDR3, taken from reference TRBV5-1 and TRBJ2-5): KAGVTQTPRYLIKTRGQQVTLSCSPISGHRSVSWYQQTPGQGLQFLFEYFSETQRNKGNFPGRFSGRQFSNSRSEMNVSTLELGDSALYLCASSSGLAGGETQYFGPGTRLLVL.

V usage is TRBV2 and J usage is TRBJ1-1, with a weak D call TRBD1 (6 bases). Germline lookup yields CDR1 SNHLY and CDR2 FYNNEI. V shed 8 bases and J shed 7 bases, with 23 bases lying between them. The CDR3 contains 15 residues. The CDR3 sequence is CASSIQGRVKREAFF. The CDR3 coding sequence is TGTGCCAGCTCCATACAGGGAAGAGTAAAACGTGAAGCTTTCTTT.